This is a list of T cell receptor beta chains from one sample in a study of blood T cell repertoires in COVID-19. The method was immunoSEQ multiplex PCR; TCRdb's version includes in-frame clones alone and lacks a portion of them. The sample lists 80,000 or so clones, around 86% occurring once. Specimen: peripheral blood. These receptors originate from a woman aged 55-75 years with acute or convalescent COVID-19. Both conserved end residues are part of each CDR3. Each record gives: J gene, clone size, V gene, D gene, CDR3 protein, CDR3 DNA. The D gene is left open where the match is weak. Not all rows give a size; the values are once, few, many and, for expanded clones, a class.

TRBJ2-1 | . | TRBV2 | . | CASSAYLAPYNEQFF | TGTGCCAGCAGTGCCTACCTAGCCCCATACAATGAGCAGTTCTTC
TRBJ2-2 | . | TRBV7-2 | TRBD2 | CASSTRLAGLANTGELFF | TGTGCCAGCAGCACCAGACTAGCGGGACTCGCGAACACCGGGGAGCTGTTTTTT
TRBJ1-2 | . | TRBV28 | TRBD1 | CASRLADRGGGYTF | TGTGCCAGCAGACTAGCAGACAGGGGTGGGGGCTACACCTTC
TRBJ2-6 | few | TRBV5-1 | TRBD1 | CASSHGQGAPGANVLTF | TGCGCCAGCAGCCACGGACAGGGGGCGCCTGGGGCCAACGTCCTGACTTTC
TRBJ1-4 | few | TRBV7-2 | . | CASSLVLNEKLFF | TGTGCCAGCAGCTTAGTCCTGAATGAAAAACTGTTTTTT
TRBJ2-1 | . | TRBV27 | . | CASSLELYNEQFF | TGTGCCAGCAGTTTAGAGCTCTACAATGAGCAGTTCTTC
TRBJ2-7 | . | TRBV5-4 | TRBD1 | CASSSSGLMTGIYEQYF | TGTGCCAGCAGCTCGAGTGGATTAATGACAGGGATTTACGAGCAGTACTTC
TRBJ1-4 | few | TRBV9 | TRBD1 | CASSFAGGLHEKLFF | TGTGCCAGCAGTTTCGCAGGGGGCCTTCATGAAAAACTGTTTTTT
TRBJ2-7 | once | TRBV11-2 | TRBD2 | CASSPRLAGGPREQYF | TGTGCCAGCAGCCCGAGACTAGCGGGAGGGCCTCGGGAGCAGTACTTC
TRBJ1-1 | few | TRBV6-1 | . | CASSEQVRNTEAFF | TGTGCCAGCAGTGAACAAGTGAGGAACACTGAAGCTTTCTTT
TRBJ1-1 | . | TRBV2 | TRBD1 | CASSRGRGDRTFF | TGTGCCAGCAGCAGGGGGCGAGGGGATCGGACTTTCTTT
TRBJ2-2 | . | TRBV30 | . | CAWNTGLSGELFF | TGTGCCTGGAATACAGGGTTGAGCGGGGAGCTGTTTTTT
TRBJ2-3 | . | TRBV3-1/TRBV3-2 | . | CASSQDRQGTDTQYF | TGTGCCAGCAGCCAAGATAGGCAGGGTACAGATACGCAGTATTTT
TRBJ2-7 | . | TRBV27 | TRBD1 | CASSFTQGAYEQYF | TGTGCCAGCAGTTTCACTCAGGGGGCCTACGAGCAGTACTTC
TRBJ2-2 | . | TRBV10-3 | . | CAISESRQNTGELFF | TGTGCCATCAGTGAGTCTAGACAGAACACCGGGGAGCTGTTTTTT